This is a list of T cell receptor beta chains from one sample in a study of blood T cell repertoires in COVID-19. Data came from immunoSEQ multiplex PCR; TCRdb stores just in-frame clones and leaves some out. The table shows approximately 440,000 clones, with approximately 90% occurring only once. The sample was peripheral blood. Receptor source: a woman in her fifties or sixties with COVID-19, enrolled during active disease. Each CDR3 is given without its conserved first and last residue. Fields, in order: clone size, V gene, CDR3 protein. Only part of the rows carry a size: once, few, many, or a class if the clone is expanded.

>.|TRBV5-4
ASSIGLAGAYNEQF
>.|TRBV7-8
ASSLVGGNNQPQH
>once|TRBV29-1
SAGRAGANTEAF
>.|TRBV5-1
ASSSSPGQVYEQY
>.|TRBV19
ASSWDRGGNYGYT
>.|TRBV11-3
ASSLSLFGQGDGEQY
>.|TRBV29-1
SLRQANEQF
>.|TRBV29-1
SVAVTKTNYGYT
>.|TRBV4-2
ASSPKGGLDTGELF
>.|TRBV18
ASSSQGDYGYT
>.|TRBV24-1
ATSGKGQVDYNEQF
>.|TRBV28
ASSLYRSNYGYT
>.|TRBV29-1
SVAGPGRSYNEQF
>.|TRBV7-3
ASSLTASGGTDTQY
>.|TRBV19
ASSAQGTTEAF
>.|TRBV6-1
ASSESGRETQY